This T cell receptor (beta chain) was obtained from a study of blood T cells in healthy people across ages. As for the study in general: Researchers report that template switching captured about one barcoded beta molecule per two T cells.

V dropped 3 bases and J dropped 0 bases, with 11 bases sitting between them. The CDR3 totals 16 residues. The germline gives CDR1 MDHEN, CDR2 SYDVKM. Peripheral blood, about 10 milliliters per donor, was collected. The second PCR ran roughly 6 to 12 cycles with a sample-barcoded 5' primer and J-beta primers. Each cDNA molecule received a tag from a template-switch adaptor that had 12 random nucleotides. TCRdb re-called the 5' RACE reads through MiXCR, storing one row per CDR3 protein. The sample lists about 650,000 distinct CDR3 sequences, under 65% occurring once. Sequencing input: blood. The receptor's source is an elderly woman in good health. J is TRBJ1-4 and V is TRBV28; maybe TRBD1 (6 bases). DNA of the CDR3: TGTGCCAGCAGTTTCGCGGGGGCCGCAACTAATGAAAAACTGTTTTTT. This encodes CASSFAGAATNEKLFF.